This is a list of T cell receptor beta chains from one sample in a study of T-cell memory formation after mild COVID-19. One entry per CDR3 protein, called by TCRdb with MiXCR from the 5' RACE reads. The table has roughly 180,000 distinct CDR3 sequences, under 20% seen once. The sequenced material came from PBMCs or a T cell subset sorted from them (not recorded which). The source is a man aged 18 to 30 who had mild COVID-19 (a few samples of this study predate the infection). Cell type and time point are not known. The CDR3 runs from the conserved cysteine through the conserved F or W. The D gene is left open where the match is weak. For some rows the clone size is stated as once, few or many, or as a class when expanded; others skip it.

d_call j_call clone_size v_call cdr3_aa cdr3_nt
TRBD1 TRBJ1-1 . TRBV20-1 CSARDSLTEAFF TGCAGTGCCCGGGACAGTTTGACTGAAGCTTTCTTT
. TRBJ1-1 few TRBV5-8 CASSLNLDTEAFF TGTGCCAGCAGCTTAAACTTAGACACTGAAGCTTTCTTT
. TRBJ1-1 few TRBV6-5 CASITGTKAFF TGTGCCAGCATTACAGGGACAAAAGCTTTCTTT
. TRBJ1-5 few TRBV10-3 CAISEGREQPQHF TGTGCCATCAGTGAGGGGAGAGAACAGCCCCAGCATTTT
TRBD1 TRBJ1-1 few TRBV20-1 CSARVRRDSGVEAFF TGCAGTGCTAGGGTCCGCCGGGACAGTGGAGTAGAAGCTTTCTTT
. TRBJ2-3 few TRBV29-1 CSVEDLVATDTQYF TGCAGCGTTGAAGATCTGGTAGCAACAGATACGCAGTATTTT
. TRBJ1-5 few TRBV10-3 CAISEGVSNQPQHF TGTGCCATCAGTGAGGGGGTAAGCAATCAGCCCCAGCATTTT
. TRBJ1-5 . TRBV7-2 CASSLFNQPQHF TGTGCCAGCAGCTTATTCAATCAGCCCCAGCATTTT
. TRBJ1-2 . TRBV20-1 CSARDGLQPNYGYTF TGCAGTGCTAGAGACGGATTGCAGCCTAACTATGGCTACACCTTC
. TRBJ2-5 . TRBV5-6 CASSRPGSGPETQYF TGTGCCAGCAGCAGGCCGGGATCCGGCCCAGAGACCCAGTACTTC
TRBD2 TRBJ2-1 few TRBV11-3 CASSLGTSLNNEQFF TGTGCCAGCAGCTTGGGGACTAGTCTAAACAATGAGCAGTTCTTC
TRBD2 TRBJ2-1 once TRBV11-2 CASSFVGTSGGTYNEQFF TGTGCCAGCAGCTTTGTAGGGACTAGCGGGGGGACCTACAATGAGCAGTTCTTC
. TRBJ1-5 few TRBV20-1 CSAWGGDQPQHF TGCAGTGCCTGGGGGGGGGACCAGCCCCAGCATTTT
TRBD1 TRBJ2-6 . TRBV6-5 CASSQPVAGGLYSGANVLTF TGTGCCAGCAGTCAACCCGTGGCAGGGGGCCTATACTCTGGGGCCAACGTCCTGACTTTC
. TRBJ1-1 few TRBV12-3/TRBV12-4 CASSRLREAFF TGTGCCAGCAGCCGACTCCGAGAAGCTTTCTTT
. TRBJ2-1 few TRBV24-1 CATSDLGGGEQFF TGTGCCACCAGTGACTTAGGGGGTGGGGAGCAGTTCTTC
. TRBJ1-4 . TRBV29-1 CSVEVAAASEKLFF TGCAGCGTTGAAGTGGCAGCTGCTAGTGAAAAACTGTTTTTT
. TRBJ1-3 . TRBV12-3/TRBV12-4 CASILRVDKSSSGNTIYF TGTGCCAGCATCCTCCGGGTAGATAAATCGAGCTCTGGAAACACCATATATTTT
. TRBJ1-1 . TRBV29-1 CSVGTEAFF TGCAGCGTAGGGACAGAAGCTTTCTTT
. TRBJ1-2 . TRBV28 CASSPLDRSYGYTF TGTGCCAGCAGCCCATTGGACCGATCCTATGGCTACACCTTC
TRBD2 TRBJ2-1 few TRBV6-2/TRBV6-3 CASWGGNEQFF TGTGCCAGCTGGGGGGGGAATGAGCAGTTCTTC
. TRBJ2-5 . TRBV28 CASSRVRETQYF TGTGCCAGCAGTAGGGTGCGGGAGACCCAGTACTTC
. TRBJ1-3 few TRBV10-3 CAISDTGKTGNTIYF TGTGCCATCAGTGACACCGGGAAAACTGGAAACACCATATATTTT
. TRBJ1-1 once TRBV29-1 CSVEGGAGTEAFF TGCAGCGTTGAAGGAGGGGCCGGAACTGAAGCTTTCTTT
. TRBJ2-1 few TRBV5-6 CASNEPGNEQFF TGTGCCAGCAACGAGCCGGGGAATGAGCAGTTCTTC
. TRBJ2-7 many TRBV3-1 CASSHTSYEQYF TGTGCCAGCAGCCACACTTCCTACGAGCAGTACTTC
. TRBJ1-1 . TRBV5-8 CASSSYRNTQATEAFF TGTGCCAGCAGCTCTTACAGGAACACCCAGGCCACTGAAGCTTTCTTT
. TRBJ1-2 . TRBV7-2 CASSRDRYYGYTF TGTGCCAGCAGTCGGGACCGCTACTATGGCTACACCTTC
. TRBJ1-6 few TRBV3-1 CASSPTWPDRSPLHF TGTGCCAGCAGCCCGACTTGGCCTGATAGGTCACCCCTCCACTTT
. TRBJ1-2 once TRBV5-1 CASSLGRDYGYTF TGCGCCAGCAGCTTGGGGCGGGACTATGGCTACACCTTC
. TRBJ1-6 . TRBV5-6 CASSSHGEVHF TGTGCCAGCAGCTCCCACGGGGAGGTACACTTT
. TRBJ1-6 few TRBV7-2 CASSLAQGRYNSPLHF TGTGCCAGCAGCTTAGCCCAGGGACGCTATAATTCACCCCTCCACTTT
. TRBJ2-1 few TRBV11-2 CASSSPGNNEQFF TGTGCCAGCAGCTCACCGGGGAACAATGAGCAGTTCTTC
. TRBJ2-5 few TRBV2 CASNLARSYQETQYF TGTGCCAGCAACCTTGCCCGGTCATACCAAGAGACCCAGTACTTC
. TRBJ1-4 . TRBV6-2/TRBV6-3 CASVSRLNLGKLFF TGTGCCAGCGTATCCCGACTGAACCTGGGAAAACTGTTTTTT
. TRBJ1-1 . TRBV20-1 CSASGGASTEAFF TGCAGTGCTAGTGGGGGCGCATCGACTGAAGCTTTCTTT
TRBD1 TRBJ1-2 few TRBV9 CASSADRAYGYTF TGTGCCAGCAGCGCCGACAGGGCGTACGGCTACACCTTC
. TRBJ1-6 . TRBV5-6 CASSLGKGRLASLHF TGTGCCAGCAGCTTGGGGAAGGGCCGTTTAGCGTCCCTCCACTTT
. TRBJ1-4 . TRBV2 CASSRDYNEKLFF TGTGCCAGCAGTCGGGACTACAATGAAAAACTGTTTTTT
. TRBJ1-2 . TRBV6-5 CASGDYFHGYTF TGTGCCAGCGGCGATTATTTCCATGGCTACACCTTC
. TRBJ2-4 few TRBV10-1 CASSVGMGNIQYF TGCGCCAGCAGTGTAGGGATGGGAAACATTCAGTACTTC
TRBD1 TRBJ1-1 few TRBV5-1 CASTRGTGGRVNTEAFF TGCGCCAGCACCCGCGGGACAGGGGGGAGAGTGAACACTGAAGCTTTCTTT
. TRBJ1-1 few TRBV7-9 CASSKAAAETEAFF TGTGCCAGCAGCAAGGCGGCGGCGGAAACTGAAGCTTTCTTT
TRBD2 TRBJ2-2 . TRBV7-3 CASSYTGTSLFSGELFF TGTGCCAGCAGCTACACCGGGACTAGCTTATTTAGCGGGGAGCTGTTTTTT
. TRBJ1-6 . TRBV7-9 CASREDSRNSPLHF TGTGCCAGCAGGGAGGACAGCCGGAATTCACCCCTCCACTTT